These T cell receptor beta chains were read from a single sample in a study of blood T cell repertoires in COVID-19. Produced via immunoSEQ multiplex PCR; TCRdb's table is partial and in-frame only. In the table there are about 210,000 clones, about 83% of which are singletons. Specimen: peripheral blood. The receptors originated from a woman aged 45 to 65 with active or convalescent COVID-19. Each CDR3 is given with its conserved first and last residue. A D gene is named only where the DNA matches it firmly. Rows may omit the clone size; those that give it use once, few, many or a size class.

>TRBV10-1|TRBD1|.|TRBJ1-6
CATGQGKDSPLHF
TGCGCCACCGGACAGGGAAAGGATTCACCCCTCCACTTT
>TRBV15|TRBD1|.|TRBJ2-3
CATSRGLDAGTGTDTQYF
TGTGCCACCAGCAGAGGCCTGGACGCCGGGACAGGCACAGATACGCAGTATTTT
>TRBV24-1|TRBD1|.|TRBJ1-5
CATSAPGQGNQPQHF
TGTGCCACCAGTGCCCCGGGACAGGGAAATCAGCCCCAGCATTTT
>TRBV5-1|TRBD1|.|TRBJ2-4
CASSFGTGLNIQYF
TGCGCCAGCAGCTTCGGGACAGGGTTAAACATTCAGTACTTC
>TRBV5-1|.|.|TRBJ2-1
CASSLVTGSGNEQFF
TGCGCCAGCAGCTTGGTAACAGGGAGCGGAAATGAGCAGTTCTTC
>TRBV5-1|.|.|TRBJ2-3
CASSEWQGSRTDTQYF
TGCGCCAGCAGCGAGTGGCAGGGGAGTCGGACAGATACGCAGTATTTT
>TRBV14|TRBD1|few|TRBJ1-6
CASSQDLGRGQSPLHF
TGTGCCAGCAGCCAAGATTTGGGCAGGGGGCAATCACCCCTCCACTTT
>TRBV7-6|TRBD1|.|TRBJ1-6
CASSLGLGGENSPLHF
TGTGCCAGCAGCTTAGGGTTAGGGGGCGAAAATTCACCCCTCCACTTT
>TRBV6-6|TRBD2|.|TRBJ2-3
CASSYGGSLDTQYF
TGTGCCAGCAGTTACGGCGGGAGTTTGGATACGCAGTATTTT
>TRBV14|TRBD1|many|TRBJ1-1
CASSQLQGMNTEAFF
TGTGCCAGCAGCCAGCTACAGGGGATGAACACTGAAGCTTTCTTT
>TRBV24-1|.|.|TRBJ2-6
CATSEAESGANVLTF
TGTGCCACCAGTGAGGCAGAATCTGGCGCCAACGTCCTGACTTTC
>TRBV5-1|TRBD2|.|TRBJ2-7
CASSLGGGGSNEQYF
TGCGCCAGCAGCTTGGGGGGCGGCGGGAGTAACGAGCAGTACTTC
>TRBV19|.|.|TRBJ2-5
CASSNRSQETQYF
TGTGCCAGTAGTAACCGGAGCCAAGAGACCCAGTACTTC
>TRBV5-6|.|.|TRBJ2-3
CASSALDTSPSTDTQYF
TGTGCCAGCAGCGCACTCGACACCAGTCCTAGCACAGATACGCAGTATTTT
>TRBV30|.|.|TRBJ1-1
CAWMDQGTEAFF
TGTGCCTGGATGGATCAGGGCACTGAAGCTTTCTTT
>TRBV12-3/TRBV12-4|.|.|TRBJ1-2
CASSFSYGYTF
TGTGCCAGCAGTTTTAGCTATGGCTACACCTTC